This TCR beta chain came from a study of blood T cell repertoires in COVID-19. This CDR3 spans 13 amino acids. Trimming removed 8 bases from V and 6 bases from J, with 14 bases in between. Germline assignment: CDR1 ENHRY and CDR2 SYGVKD. Patients at the Seattle site were enrolled during active infection and followed longitudinally. As handled by the study authors: Amplification of reference gene primers provided the estimated nucleated cell counts. Generated by immunoSEQ multiplex PCR, the TCRdb table keeps only in-frame clones and is missing some. That table is the source of V, J and clone size, and D and trimming were worked out from the DNA. The data contain hundreds of thousands of clones, 90% of them singletons.

V usage is TRBV10-3 and J usage is TRBJ1-3; D remains unclear. The clonotype was recovered from a woman in her 40s with COVID-19, enrolled during active disease. Sequenced: peripheral blood. CDR3 in amino acids: CAIAGSTKNTIYF. The CDR3 DNA is TGTGCCATCGCCGGGTCCACCAAAAACACCATATATTTT.